This is a list of T cell receptor beta chains from one sample in a study of shared clonotypes between healthy human individuals. The protocol was immunoSEQ multiplex PCR, while the TCRdb copy is restricted to in-frame clones and leaves out a portion. This repertoire shows 560,000 or so clones, approximately 96% found once; its top ten account for 0.095% to 0.13%. The sample was naive CD8+ T cells sorted from blood. Source of these receptors: a woman between 25 and 40 years old in good health. The CDR3 runs from the conserved cysteine through the conserved F or W. A D gene is named only where the DNA matches it firmly. Not all rows give a size; the values are once, few, many and, for expanded clones, a class.

clone size: NA; D gene: TRBD2; V gene: TRBV5-6; J gene: TRBJ2-2; CDR3 DNA: TGTGCCAGCAGCGACCTGCTAGCGGAGGCGAACACCGGGGAGCTGTTTTTT; CDR3 protein: CASSDLLAEANTGELFF
clone size: NA; D gene: NA; V gene: TRBV6-5; J gene: TRBJ2-2; CDR3 DNA: TGTTGCACCTCAGGGTCCGGGGAGCTGTTTTTT; CDR3 protein: CCTSGSGELFF
clone size: NA; D gene: TRBD1; V gene: TRBV15; J gene: TRBJ2-7; CDR3 DNA: TGTGCCACCAGCTCGGACAGGGCCCACGAGCAGTACTTC; CDR3 protein: CATSSDRAHEQYF
clone size: NA; D gene: NA; V gene: TRBV5-6; J gene: TRBJ2-7; CDR3 DNA: TGTGCCAGCAGCTCGGGTCGGCGGAACTCCTACGAGCAGTACTTC; CDR3 protein: CASSSGRRNSYEQYF
clone size: NA; D gene: NA; V gene: TRBV16; J gene: TRBJ2-7; CDR3 DNA: TGTGCCAGCAGCCAATCAGAGGATAACCAGGAGTACTTC; CDR3 protein: CASSQSEDNQEYF
clone size: NA; D gene: NA; V gene: TRBV4-1; J gene: TRBJ2-2; CDR3 DNA: TGCGCCAGCAGCCTCTTGACAGGGAGGGGCACCGGGGAGCTGTTTTTT; CDR3 protein: CASSLLTGRGTGELFF
clone size: NA; D gene: NA; V gene: TRBV7-9; J gene: TRBJ1-5; CDR3 DNA: TGTGCCAGCAGCTTAGGTCTGCCAGGTCCTAATCAGCCCCAGCATTTT; CDR3 protein: CASSLGLPGPNQPQHF
clone size: NA; D gene: NA; V gene: TRBV27; J gene: TRBJ2-7; CDR3 DNA: TGTGCCAGCAGTTTATCATACGTTTCCTCCTACGAGCAGTACTTC; CDR3 protein: CASSLSYVSSYEQYF
clone size: NA; D gene: NA; V gene: TRBV28; J gene: TRBJ1-5; CDR3 DNA: TGTGCCAGCAGTGAAACTGGGACGATCATCCAGCCCCAGCATTTT; CDR3 protein: CASSETGTIIQPQHF
clone size: once; D gene: TRBD2; V gene: TRBV27; J gene: TRBJ2-1; CDR3 DNA: TGTGCCAGCAGTTTGGCGACTAGCTTCAATGAGCAGTTCTTC; CDR3 protein: CASSLATSFNEQFF
clone size: NA; D gene: TRBD2; V gene: TRBV28; J gene: TRBJ2-1; CDR3 DNA: TGTGCCAGCAGTTACCCAGCGGGACAACTAGCGGGAGGTACCTCCTACAATGAGCAGTTCTTC; CDR3 protein: CASSYPAGQLAGGTSYNEQFF
clone size: NA; D gene: NA; V gene: TRBV13; J gene: TRBJ2-5; CDR3 DNA: TGTGCCAGCAGCCTGCAAGAGACCCAGTACTTC; CDR3 protein: CASSLQETQYF
clone size: NA; D gene: NA; V gene: TRBV28; J gene: TRBJ2-1; CDR3 DNA: TGTGCCAGCAGTTTCTTCAATGAGCAGTTCTTC; CDR3 protein: CASSFFNEQFF
clone size: NA; D gene: NA; V gene: TRBV5-5; J gene: TRBJ1-2; CDR3 DNA: TGTGCCACCCATCCAGGGCGGGACCCTTGGGGCTACACCTTC; CDR3 protein: CATHPGRDPWGYTF
clone size: NA; D gene: NA; V gene: TRBV11-2; J gene: TRBJ2-2; CDR3 DNA: TGTGCCACCCGCAAAACTAGGACGAACACCGGGGAGCTGTTTTTT; CDR3 protein: CATRKTRTNTGELFF
clone size: NA; D gene: NA; V gene: TRBV11-2; J gene: TRBJ2-7; CDR3 DNA: TGTGCCAGCAGCTTACGGAGTGGACAAACCTACGAGCAGTACTTC; CDR3 protein: CASSLRSGQTYEQYF
clone size: NA; D gene: NA; V gene: TRBV5-8; J gene: TRBJ2-7; CDR3 DNA: TGTGCCAGCAGCCTCACGACTAGTGTGGCCTACGAGCAGTACTTC; CDR3 protein: CASSLTTSVAYEQYF
clone size: NA; D gene: NA; V gene: TRBV11-2; J gene: TRBJ1-6; CDR3 DNA: TGTGCCAGCAGCGCTCTGGGCTTCCCCCTCCACTTT; CDR3 protein: CASSALGFPLHF
clone size: NA; D gene: NA; V gene: TRBV7-9; J gene: TRBJ2-1; CDR3 DNA: TGTGCCAGCAGCTTATGGGGCAATGAGCAGTTCTTC; CDR3 protein: CASSLWGNEQFF
clone size: NA; D gene: TRBD2; V gene: TRBV29-1; J gene: TRBJ2-1; CDR3 DNA: TGCAGCGTTGATCTTACTAGCGGGAGGATTAATGAGCAGTTCTTC; CDR3 protein: CSVDLTSGRINEQFF
clone size: NA; D gene: NA; V gene: TRBV27; J gene: TRBJ2-2; CDR3 DNA: TGTGCCAGCAGTTTAGGAGGACATTCCCCCTTGGGAACCGGGGAGCTGTTTTTT; CDR3 protein: CASSLGGHSPLGTGELFF
clone size: NA; D gene: NA; V gene: TRBV9; J gene: TRBJ2-2; CDR3 DNA: TGTGCCAGCAGCGTAGCGGCGAACACCGGGGAGCTGTTTTTT; CDR3 protein: CASSVAANTGELFF
clone size: NA; D gene: NA; V gene: TRBV5-8; J gene: TRBJ2-7; CDR3 DNA: TGTGCCAGCAGCTGGACAGACGGCTACGAGCAGTACTTC; CDR3 protein: CASSWTDGYEQYF
clone size: NA; D gene: NA; V gene: TRBV7-2; J gene: TRBJ1-2; CDR3 DNA: TGTGCCAGCAGCACCAGGGTGCCTGGCTACACCTTC; CDR3 protein: CASSTRVPGYTF
clone size: NA; D gene: TRBD1; V gene: TRBV13; J gene: TRBJ2-7; CDR3 DNA: TGTGCCAGCAGCCCGGACAGGGGCTACGAGCAGTACTTC; CDR3 protein: CASSPDRGYEQYF
clone size: NA; D gene: NA; V gene: TRBV14; J gene: TRBJ2-6; CDR3 DNA: TGTGCCAGCAGCGGGGGCTATTTCTCTGGGGCCAACGTCCTGACTTTC; CDR3 protein: CASSGGYFSGANVLTF
clone size: NA; D gene: NA; V gene: TRBV7-2; J gene: TRBJ2-3; CDR3 DNA: TGTGCCAGCAGCTTAACTCCCGAAGTCTCCACAGATACGCAGTATTTT; CDR3 protein: CASSLTPEVSTDTQYF
clone size: NA; D gene: TRBD2; V gene: TRBV13; J gene: TRBJ2-7; CDR3 DNA: TGTGCCAGCAGGGAGACCACTAGCGGTCAGCCGAACGAGCAGTACTTC; CDR3 protein: CASRETTSGQPNEQYF
clone size: few; D gene: NA; V gene: TRBV27; J gene: TRBJ2-3; CDR3 DNA: TGTGCCAGCAGTTTAGGGACCACAGATACGCAGTATTTT; CDR3 protein: CASSLGTTDTQYF
clone size: NA; D gene: NA; V gene: TRBV6-6; J gene: TRBJ2-7; CDR3 DNA: TGTGCCAGCAGTTATTCGGCCTTCCACGAGCAGTACTTC; CDR3 protein: CASSYSAFHEQYF
clone size: NA; D gene: NA; V gene: TRBV28; J gene: TRBJ2-7; CDR3 DNA: TGTGCCAGCAGTTCGGGGCCTGGGCTGTACGAGCAGTACTTC; CDR3 protein: CASSSGPGLYEQYF
clone size: NA; D gene: TRBD1; V gene: TRBV7-6; J gene: TRBJ2-7; CDR3 DNA: TGTGCCAGCAGCTTATATGGCGGACAGGGAACCCACGAGCAGTACTTC; CDR3 protein: CASSLYGGQGTHEQYF
clone size: NA; D gene: NA; V gene: TRBV20-1; J gene: TRBJ2-7; CDR3 DNA: TGCAGTGCTAGAGGGGCCTACGAGCAGTACTTC; CDR3 protein: CSARGAYEQYF
clone size: NA; D gene: TRBD2; V gene: TRBV29-1; J gene: TRBJ2-1; CDR3 DNA: TGCAGCGCAAGAAATAGCGGGAGCGCTCCGGGGGAGCAGTTCTTC; CDR3 protein: CSARNSGSAPGEQFF
clone size: NA; D gene: NA; V gene: TRBV5-1; J gene: TRBJ2-3; CDR3 DNA: TGCGCCAGCAGCGGCCGGGCTAGCACAGATACGCAGTATTTT; CDR3 protein: CASSGRASTDTQYF
clone size: NA; D gene: TRBD1; V gene: TRBV29-1; J gene: TRBJ2-7; CDR3 DNA: TGCAGCGTCGAGACAGGGATTAGCTCCTACGAGCAGTACTTC; CDR3 protein: CSVETGISSYEQYF
clone size: NA; D gene: NA; V gene: TRBV4-2; J gene: TRBJ1-1; CDR3 DNA: TGTGCCAGCAGCCAAGTTGATGGCCATGAGAACACTGAAGCTTTCTTT; CDR3 protein: CASSQVDGHENTEAFF
clone size: NA; D gene: NA; V gene: TRBV6-1; J gene: TRBJ2-1; CDR3 DNA: TGTGCCAGCTCCCCCCGGGTAAATGAGCAGTTCTTC; CDR3 protein: CASSPRVNEQFF
clone size: NA; D gene: NA; V gene: TRBV7-9; J gene: TRBJ1-1; CDR3 DNA: TGTGCCAGCAGCTTACAGGGAAACACTGAAGCTTTCTTT; CDR3 protein: CASSLQGNTEAFF
clone size: NA; D gene: NA; V gene: TRBV5-1; J gene: TRBJ1-1; CDR3 DNA: TGCGCCAGCAGCCCAGCAGCCAAGCCTCCAGGGCAGTATAGCACTGAAGCTTTCTTT; CDR3 protein: CASSPAAKPPGQYSTEAFF
clone size: NA; D gene: NA; V gene: TRBV11-2; J gene: TRBJ2-1; CDR3 DNA: TGTGCCAGCAGCTTAGACCGAAATGAGCAGTTCTTC; CDR3 protein: CASSLDRNEQFF
clone size: NA; D gene: NA; V gene: TRBV15; J gene: TRBJ1-1; CDR3 DNA: TGTGCCACCAGCAGAGATCGAAGGGGCACTGAAGCTTTCTTT; CDR3 protein: CATSRDRRGTEAFF
clone size: NA; D gene: NA; V gene: TRBV7-9; J gene: TRBJ1-2; CDR3 DNA: TGTGCCAGCAGCCCTGGAGTTCCAGGCTACACCTTC; CDR3 protein: CASSPGVPGYTF
clone size: NA; D gene: NA; V gene: TRBV6-5; J gene: TRBJ2-6; CDR3 DNA: TGTGCCAGCAGAGCAAGCTCTGGGGCCAACGTCCTGACTTTC; CDR3 protein: CASRASSGANVLTF